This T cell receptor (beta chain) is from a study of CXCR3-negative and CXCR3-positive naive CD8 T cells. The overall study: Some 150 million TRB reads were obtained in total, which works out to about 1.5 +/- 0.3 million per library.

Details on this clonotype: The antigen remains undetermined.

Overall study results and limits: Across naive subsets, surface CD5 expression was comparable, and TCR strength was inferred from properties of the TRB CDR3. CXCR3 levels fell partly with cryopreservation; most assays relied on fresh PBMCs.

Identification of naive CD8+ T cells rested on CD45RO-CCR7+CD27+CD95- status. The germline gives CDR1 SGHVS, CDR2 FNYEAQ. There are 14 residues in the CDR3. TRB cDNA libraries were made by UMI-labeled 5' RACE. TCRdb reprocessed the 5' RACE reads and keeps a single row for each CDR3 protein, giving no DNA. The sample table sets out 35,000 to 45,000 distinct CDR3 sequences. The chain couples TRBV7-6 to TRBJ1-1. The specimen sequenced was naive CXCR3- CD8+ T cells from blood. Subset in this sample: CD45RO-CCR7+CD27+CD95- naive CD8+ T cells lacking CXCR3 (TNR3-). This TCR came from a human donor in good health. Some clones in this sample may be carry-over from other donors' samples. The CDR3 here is CAIRTGIMNTEAFF. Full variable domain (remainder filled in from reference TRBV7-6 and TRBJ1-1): GAGVSQSPRYKVTKRGQDVALRCDPISGHVSLYWYRQALGQGPEFLTYFNYEAQQDKSGLPNDRFSAERPEGSISTLTIQRTEQRDSAMYRCAIRTGIMNTEAFFGQGTRLTVV.